Below, 25 T cell receptor beta chains from the same sample are listed, as sequenced in a study of cytomegalovirus exposure and HLA in healthy donors. The data were produced by immunoSEQ multiplex PCR, yet TCRdb's version contains in-frame clones alone and is incomplete. The repertoire holds 180,000 or so clones, with 84% as singletons. Material for sequencing was PBMCs. Receptors originate from a woman aged 25 to 39 in good health and CMV-seropositive.

J is TRBJ2-7 and V is TRBV5-1, with 10 nucleotides matching TRBD1. Germline V gene data show CDR1 as SGHRS and CDR2 as YFSETQ. The ends lost 4 bases at V and 4 bases at J; junction bases unmatched: 11. The CDR3 extends over 16 amino acids. CDR3 residues: CASSVTTGTGVYEQYF. The CDR3, as DNA: TGCGCCAGCAGCGTCACCACTGGGACAGGGGTTTACGAGCAGTACTTC.

The chain is built from TRBV28 and TRBJ2-1, with 7 positions matching TRBD2. V gave up 2 bases and J gave up 4 bases; unmatched junction bases: 2. CDR1 MDHEN and CDR2 SYDVKM come from the germline V gene. This CDR3 region has 14 residues. CDR3 DNA sequence: TGTGCCAGCAGTTTACTAGCGGCTTACAATGAGCAGTTCTTC. As protein: CASSLLAAYNEQFF.

The chain carries TRBV5-6 and TRBJ2-1, with 11 bases identical to TRBD2. After removal of 0 bases from V and 8 bases from J, the junction contained 10 bases not matched to a gene. The CDR3 runs to 17 residues. Germline loops: CDR1 SGHDT, CDR2 YYEEEE. CDR3: CASSLAVTSGIVYEQFF. The CDR3 nucleotides are TGTGCCAGCAGCTTGGCCGTGACTAGCGGGATCGTCTATGAGCAGTTCTTC.

The chain uses TRBV15 and TRBJ2-5; D call uncertain. From germline, CDR1 is LNHNV and CDR2 YYDKDF (reference sequence). The CDR3 loop spans 12 amino acids. Between the trimmed V and J ends, which lost 1 base and 4 bases, there was a span of 4 bases. CDR3 coding DNA: TGTGCCACCAGCAGAGGAGGAGAGACCCAGTACTTC. This gives the protein CATSRGGETQYF. The full variable domain, with the rest looked up from reference TRBV15 and TRBJ2-5, is DAMVIQNPRYQVTQFGKPVTLSCSQTLNHNVMYWYQQKSSQAPKLLFHYYDKDFNNEADTPDNFQSRRPNTSFCFLDIRSPGLGDTAMYLCATSRGGETQYFGPGTRLLVL.

The chain combines TRBV2 with TRBJ2-7, with 9 bases that match TRBD1. This CDR3 region has 15 residues. Germline V CDR1 and CDR2: SNHLY, FYNNEI. The V gene end was trimmed by 6 bases and the J gene end by 3 bases; junction bases not matched to a gene: 9. The CDR3 loop is CASRSRGTGYYEQYF. The CDR3 DNA sequence: TGTGCCAGCAGATCCAGGGGGACAGGGTACTACGAGCAGTACTTC. The entire variable domain, with the rest obtained from reference TRBV2 and TRBJ2-7, is as follows: EPEVTQTPSHQVTQMGQEVILRCVPISNHLYFYWYRQILGQKVEFLVSFYNNEISEKSEIFDDQFSVERPDGSNFTLKIRSTKLEDSAMYFCASRSRGTGYYEQYFGPGTRLTVT.

On this clone: One end of the junction does not line up with germline, which may come from a read error. The chain links TRBV28 to TRBJ1-4; D is unresolved. This CDR3 spans 12 amino acids. Germline V gene lookup returns CDR1 MDHEN and CDR2 SYDVKM. The CDR3 protein is CASSSTGSPADF. The CDR3 coding sequence is TGTGCCAGCAGCTCTACCGGCAGCCCGGCGGATTTT.

This rearrangement joins TRBV19 to TRBJ2-2, with D maybe TRBD2 (5 bases). The CDR3 totals 15 residues. The germline V and J ends were trimmed by 1 base and 6 bases, with 12 bases remaining between them. Per the germline V gene, CDR1 is LNHDA and CDR2 is SQIVND (reference sequence). The DNA of the CDR3 is TGTGCCAGTAGTATAGGATCAGAGGGCCCCGGGGAGCTGTTTTTT. It encodes CASSIGSEGPGELFF.

The chain combines TRBV30 with TRBJ2-5; 8 positions match TRBD2. V shed 8 bases and J 5 bases; nucleotides not matched to a gene: 10. This CDR3 comprises 13 residues. Germline CDR1 and CDR2: GTSNPN and SVGIG (reference sequence). CDR3 protein: CALSGSYGETQYF. The CDR3 DNA is TGTGCCCTAAGCGGGAGTTACGGGGAGACCCAGTACTTC.

J is TRBJ2-1 and V is TRBV13; TRBD2 matches at 12 bases. Germline-derived CDR1 and CDR2 are PRHDT and FYEKMQ (reference sequence). The CDR3 covers 15 residues. Trimming removed 4 bases from V and 7 bases from J; junction bases left unmatched: 5. CDR3 region: CASSYPTSGRNEQFF. In DNA form, the CDR3 reads TGTGCCAGCAGCTATCCGACTAGCGGGAGAAATGAGCAGTTCTTC. The full variable domain, its missing parts supplied by reference TRBV13 and TRBJ2-1, is AAGVIQSPRHLIKEKRETATLKCYPIPRHDTVYWYQQGPGQDPQFLISFYEKMQSDKGSIPDRFSAQQFSDYHSELNMSSLELGDSALYFCASSYPTSGRNEQFFGPGTRLTVL.

The chain carries TRBV6-1 and TRBJ1-1; 8 bases align to TRBD1. This CDR3 comprises 13 residues. The germline V gene has CDR1 MNHNS and CDR2 SASEGT. V shed 3 bases and J 10 bases; nucleotides not matched to a gene: 7. This CDR3 is CASSETGDRGAFF. CDR3 DNA: TGTGCCAGCAGTGAGACCGGAGACAGGGGAGCTTTCTTT.

CDR3 nucleotide sequence: TGTGCCAGCAGCGCAAGATCAGACTGGAACTATGGCTACACCTTC. Translation gives CASSARSDWNYGYTF. V usage is TRBV7-9 and J usage is TRBJ1-2; D remains unclear. Germline CDR1 reads SEHNR; CDR2 reads FQNEAQ (reference sequence). Trimming left V 5 bases short and J 2 bases short, with 15 bases between. This CDR3 is built from 15 residues.

CDR3 residues: CASSQEEAGGTDTQYF. CDR3 coding DNA: TGCGCCAGCAGCCAAGAGGAAGCGGGAGGGACAGATACGCAGTATTTT. The chain recombines TRBV4-1 with TRBJ2-3, with 10 positions matching TRBD2. Germline V gives CDR1 MGHRA, CDR2 YSYEKL. With 0 bases clipped from V and 3 bases from J, the junction kept 3 bases outside the gene matches. The CDR3 loop spans 16 amino acids.

The V gene is TRBV7-9, the J gene TRBJ2-3; D unresolved. The V end was cut by 1 base, the J end by 6 bases, with 5 bases between. This CDR3 comprises 12 residues. Looked up from germline, CDR1 is SEHNR and CDR2 is FQNEAQ (reference sequence). The CDR3 loop is CASSLGPDTQYF. The CDR3 DNA is TGTGCCAGCAGCTTAGGGCCCGATACGCAGTATTTT.

The chain employs TRBV29-1 and TRBJ2-7, with D unclear. The germline V and J ends were trimmed by 1 base and 0 bases, with 13 bases remaining between them. Germline CDR1 and CDR2: SQVTM and ANQGSEA. There are 15 residues in the CDR3. CDR3 DNA sequence: TGCAGCGTTGAAGTCCTCGGTCTAAGCTCCTACGAGCAGTACTTC. It yields the protein CSVEVLGLSSYEQYF.

The gene calls are TRBV7-2 and TRBJ2-3, with TRBD2 identical over 14 bases. Germline V CDR1 and CDR2: SGHTA, FQGNSA. The trim removed 4 bases at V and 2 bases at J, leaving 2 bases unmatched. The CDR3 extends over 16 amino acids. The CDR3 is CASSWTSGRHTDTQYF. The CDR3 DNA follows: TGTGCCAGCAGCTGGACTAGCGGGAGGCACACAGATACGCAGTATTTT.

The chain joins TRBV5-1 to TRBJ2-1; no clear D gene. The germline V gene encodes CDR1 SGHRS and CDR2 YFSETQ. Trimming left V 0 bases short and J 1 base short, with 5 bases between. The CDR3 is made up of 14 amino acids. The DNA for the CDR3 is TGCGCCAGCAGCTTGGTTCCGTCCTACAATGAGCAGTTCTTC. Translating gives CASSLVPSYNEQFF.

This chain uses TRBV7-2 with TRBJ2-2, with D uncertain. This CDR3 has 16 amino acids. V dropped 6 bases and J dropped 4 bases, with 18 bases sitting between them. Germline V lookup: CDR1 SGHTA, CDR2 FQGNSA. CDR3 DNA sequence: TGTGCCAGCAGTCAGTCGTCGCCTACGGGCACCGGGGAGCTGTTTTTT. Translation gives CASSQSSPTGTGELFF.

This clone was recorded only once. This chain connects TRBV7-2 to TRBJ2-2; 12 nucleotides line up with TRBD2. From germline, CDR1 is SGHTA and CDR2 FQGNSA. V trimming: 5 bases; J trimming: 5 bases; junction bases outside the gene matches: 6. The CDR3 runs to 16 residues. Here the CDR3 DNA reads TGTGCCAGCAGCATAACGGGACTAGCGGGTACCGGGGAGCTGTTTTTT. It codes for CASSITGLAGTGELFF.

The gene calls are TRBV6-1 and TRBJ2-1, with TRBD2 matching over 9 bases. Unmatched junction bases numbered 15, after V lost 8 bases and J lost 10 bases. Germline CDR1 reads MNHNS; CDR2 reads SASEGT. The CDR3 runs 15 residues. The CDR3 loop is CASCAIAGVSLEQFF. Written as DNA, the CDR3 is TGTGCCAGCTGTGCGATAGCGGGAGTTTCGTTGGAGCAGTTCTTC.

The chain carries TRBV25-1 and TRBJ1-5, with 10 bases that match TRBD1. The CDR3 has 15 amino acids. Germline lookup yields CDR1 MGHDK and CDR2 SYGVNS. The V and J ends lost 4 bases and 7 bases, in that order; junction bases with no gene match: 7. CDR3 nucleotide sequence: TGTGCCAGCAGTGCCGCCGGACAGGGGGGACAGCCCCAGCATTTT. This codes for CASSAAGQGGQPQHF.

V is TRBV4-1 and J is TRBJ1-2; tentatively, D is TRBD1 (5 bases). CDR1 MGHRA and CDR2 YSYEKL come from the germline V gene. V lost 4 bases, J lost 0 bases, and 12 bases lay in between. CDR3 size: 15 residues. The CDR3 loop is CASSPRETPNYGYTF. CDR3 DNA sequence: TGCGCCAGCAGCCCCAGGGAAACCCCTAACTATGGCTACACCTTC.

CDR3 DNA: TGTGCCAGTAGTATAGTGGTGAGTCTGGCCGGGGAGCTGTTTTTT. This encodes CASSIVVSLAGELFF. The chain couples TRBV19 to TRBJ2-2, with D uncertain. V shed 1 base and J shed 6 bases, with 12 bases lying between them. This CDR3 is 15 amino acids long. CDR1 is LNHDA and CDR2 is SQIVND in the germline V gene (reference sequence). The variable domain in full, with the rest retrieved from reference TRBV19 and TRBJ2-2, is DGGITQSPKYLFRKEGQNVTLSCEQNLNHDAMYWYRQDPGQGLRLIYYSQIVNDFQKGDIAEGYSVSREKKESFPLTVTSAQKNPTAFYLCASSIVVSLAGELFFGEGSRLTVL.

The J gene is TRBJ2-6, the V gene TRBV6-1, with 10 bases identical to TRBD2. This CDR3 has 23 residues. J gave up 4 bases and V 1 base, and 22 bases lay outside the gene matches. Germline CDR1 reads MNHNS; CDR2 reads SASEGT. The CDR3 nucleotides read TGTGCCAGCAGTGAAGACCTCCGGTTTCAGGGGGAAGCGGGAGGGCTCGGGGCCAACGTCCTGACTTTC. Its translation: CASSEDLRFQGEAGGLGANVLTF.

The rearrangement uses TRBV6-5 and TRBJ1-2; D is unclear. Germline CDR1 is MNHEY and CDR2 is SVGAGI. The CDR3 is 13 residues long. V lost 6 bases, J lost 5 bases, and 13 bases lay in between. CDR3 DNA: TGTGCCAGCAGCCCAGATGGAGGTTATGGCTACACCTTC. It encodes CASSPDGGYGYTF.

The rearrangement joins TRBV25-1 to TRBJ1-2; D is undetermined. The CDR3 covers 14 residues. The germline gives CDR1 MGHDK, CDR2 SYGVNS. V was trimmed by 6 bases and J by 8 bases, leaving 19 bases between them. CDR3 DNA sequence: TGTGCCAGCAGCCAATACGGGGATTTCAAGGGCTACACCTTC. It specifies CASSQYGDFKGYTF.